The entry that follows covers one T cell receptor beta chain sequence. Its binding antigen is unknown. No base qualities exist here, and no much larger clone lies one base off it. This specimen belongs to a study of blood T cells in healthy people across ages (dated by TCRdb to between 2015 and 2016). Regarding the research as a whole: In model experiments, roughly one uniquely barcoded TCR beta cDNA molecule per two T cells was captured by template switching. The study measured age-related changes in TCR beta repertoire diversity using deep sequencing normalized with unique cDNA molecular identifiers. The donors were divided into four age groups: young (average approximately 15 years), middle-aged (roughly 40), aged (approximately 64) and long-lived (approximately 74). To avoid experimental bias, donors of different ages were distributed randomly across sequencing lanes. Using the same blood draw, the study looked at two additional independent replicas of 1 million unique cDNA reads for two donors, one aged 18 to 29 and the other aged 80 or older. Overall study results and their limits: Compared with the aged group, more naive CD4+ T cells, fewer expanded clones and increased TCR diversity were shown by the long-lived group, suggesting age selection. Total diversity estimates from one million sequenced T cells were considered lower bounds and underestimates. Observed TCR beta diversity per million T cells fell roughly linearly with age, and a significant reduction was already apparent by age around 36. Observed TCR beta diversity correlated strongly with the percentage of naive T cells measured by flow cytometry. The CMV infection status of donors was not known, potentially confounding age-related changes in expanded clonotypes. Since profiling was done on bulk unsorted PBMCs, naive and antigen-experienced compartments could not be conclusively compared.

Donors were a few dozen systemically healthy Caucasian individuals from Russia aged 6 to 90 years. Approximately 10 milliliters of peripheral blood were collected from each donor into EDTA-treated Vacutainer tubes. Ficoll-Paque density-gradient centrifugation was used to isolate PBMCs, with at least 7 million per sample. Total RNA, at least 5.5 micrograms per sample, was extracted from PBMCs with Trizol reagent. For every donor, flow cytometry on a PBMC aliquot measured the percentage of naive CD45RAhigh/CD27high T cells. The library was prepared using 5' RACE. The reads were generated on an Illumina HiSeq 2500. A second roughly 7 to 11 cycle PCR used a sample-barcoded 5' primer and a J-beta primer mix. A template-switch 5' adaptor carrying 12 random nucleotides introduced a unique molecular identifier onto each TCR beta cDNA molecule. At least 2.5 million CDR3-containing paired-end reads were obtained from each sample. All of the RNA was converted into first-strand cDNA using the Mint cDNA synthesis kit, with a TRBC-specific oligonucleotide serving as the primer. Following uracil-DNA glycosylase treatment, a first 18-cycle PCR with universal primers M1SS and BC2_uni_R was performed on all cDNA. Regarding the original processing steps: Normalization of each sample was performed by random selection of 1 million high-quality reads, each carrying a distinct molecular identifier. Reads with shared molecular identifiers were discarded instead of being binned into consensus sequences. MiTCR, run with a Q25 quality threshold and the strictest error-elimination algorithm, handled CDR3 identification, clonotype clustering and error correction. A nonparametric unseen species model with Euler transformation was used to estimate lower-bound total TCR beta diversity. The public reads were reanalyzed by TCRdb: fastp trimming at Q25, MiXCR alignment, in-frame beta chains only. Every CDR3 protein is listed once, alongside the most common genes and DNA of its rows. The V and J calls, along with clone size, are taken from TCRdb and not from the paper's own processing. The sample includes hundreds of thousands of distinct CDR3 sequences, with roughly 40% observed a single time. The ten largest clones take up over 10% of the sample.

The CDR3 spans 16 residues, from the cysteine through the phenylalanine. The sequence is cut down to CDR3 DNA, 48 bases in frame from base 1. Trimming removed 4 bases from V and 0 bases from J, leaving 14 bases between the germline ends. CDR1 and CDR2 are drawn from the germline V gene: MGHDK, SYGVNS. The rearranged segments are TRBV25-1 and TRBJ2-3; matching of 6 bases hints at TRBD2 as the D gene. The receptor was derived from a man aged 18 to 29 in good health. Sample: blood. The DNA sequence reads TGTGCCAGCAGTGGTCCTAGCGCGTCTAGCACAGATACGCAGTATTTT. Translated, this gives CASSGPSASSTDTQYF.